The 32 T cell receptor beta chains below were found in one sample sequenced in a study of blood T cell repertoires in COVID-19. The data were produced by immunoSEQ multiplex PCR, yet TCRdb's version contains in-frame clones alone and is incomplete. The table shows nearly 55,000 clones, with just under 80% occurring only once. Sequenced material: peripheral blood. The receptors were sampled from a human donor with active or convalescent COVID-19. The donor label of this sample is uncertain.

The chain couples TRBV9 to TRBJ2-1; 10 bases are shared with TRBD2. Germline V gives CDR1 SGDLS, CDR2 YYNGEE. V trimming: 0 bases; J trimming: 5 bases; junction bases outside the gene matches: 5. The CDR3 runs 16 residues. This chain's CDR3 is CASSVGGLAANNEQFF. DNA for the CDR3: TGTGCCAGCAGCGTAGGTGGACTAGCGGCAAACAATGAGCAGTTCTTC.

The chain couples TRBV7-2 to TRBJ2-7, with 9 positions matching TRBD2. The V gene end was trimmed by 4 bases and the J gene end by 3 bases; junction bases not matched to a gene: 4. Germline values: CDR1 SGHTA, CDR2 FQGNSA. CDR3 length: 14 amino acids. CDR3: CASSSGLAGYEQYF. DNA for the CDR3: TGTGCCAGCAGCTCGGGACTAGCTGGCTACGAGCAGTACTTC.

This sequence joins TRBV9 and TRBJ2-5; tentatively, D is TRBD2 (6 bases). Germline CDR1 reads SGDLS; CDR2 reads YYNGEE. CDR3 size: 16 residues. V lost 0 bases, J lost 4 bases, and 16 bases lay in between. This chain's CDR3 is CASSVESGGLGETQYF. DNA for the CDR3: TGTGCCAGCAGCGTAGAGAGCGGAGGGTTGGGAGAGACCCAGTACTTC. The variable domain in full, with the rest retrieved from reference TRBV9 and TRBJ2-5, is DSGVTQTPKHLITATGQRVTLRCSPRSGDLSVYWYQQSLDQGLQFLIQYYNGEERAKGNILERFSAQQFPDLHSELNLSSLELGDSALYFCASSVESGGLGETQYFGPGTRLLVL.

CDR3 region: CASSVGLAGGHNTGELFF. CDR3 nucleotide sequence: TGTGCCAGCAGCGTGGGACTAGCGGGAGGGCATAACACCGGGGAGCTGTTTTTT. V and J are TRBV9 and TRBJ2-2, with 16 bases lining up with TRBD2. The CDR3 loop spans 18 amino acids. V lost 2 bases and J lost 2; bases outside the gene matches: 3. Germline CDR1 and CDR2: SGDLS and YYNGEE.

The sample holds a few counts of this clone. V is TRBV7-3 and J is TRBJ2-5; 8 positions agree with TRBD1. CDR3 length equals 15 residues. Germline-derived CDR1 and CDR2 are SGHTA and FQGTGA. J lost 3 bases, V lost 5 bases, and 8 bases had no gene match. The CDR3 bases are TGTGCCAGCAGCCTCACGGGACAGGAGGAAGAGACCCAGTACTTC. Protein: CASSLTGQEEETQYF. The variable domain in full, with the rest retrieved from reference TRBV7-3 and TRBJ2-5, is GAGVSQTPSNKVTEKGKYVELRCDPISGHTALYWYRQSLGQGPEFLIYFQGTGAADDSGLPNDRFFAVRPEGSVSTLKIQRTERGDSAVYLCASSLTGQEEETQYFGPGTRLLVL.

This clone has just one count. The rearrangement uses TRBV14 and TRBJ1-1; D is unclear. Trimming cost V 0 bases and J 0 bases, with 11 bases left between them. This CDR3 has 16 residues. Germline V gene data show CDR1 as SGHDN and CDR2 as FVKESK. The DNA of the CDR3 is TGTGCCAGCAGCCAAGAAACGGGAAGCATGAACACTGAAGCTTTCTTT. Its protein is CASSQETGSMNTEAFF.

The gene calls are TRBV7-3 and TRBJ2-1, with TRBD2 matching over 12 bases. CDR3 length: 18 amino acids. The V and J ends lost 3 bases and 0 bases, in that order; junction bases with no gene match: 6. Germline V CDR1 and CDR2: SGHTA, FQGTGA. The CDR3 here is CASSLTSGSPRSYNEQFF. The CDR3 bases are TGTGCCAGCAGCTTGACTAGCGGGAGCCCCCGCTCCTACAATGAGCAGTTCTTC. The entire variable domain, with the rest obtained from reference TRBV7-3 and TRBJ2-1, is as follows: GAGVSQTPSNKVTEKGKYVELRCDPISGHTALYWYRQSLGQGPEFLIYFQGTGAADDSGLPNDRFFAVRPEGSVSTLKIQRTERGDSAVYLCASSLTSGSPRSYNEQFFGPGTRLTVL.

This clone was seen more than once but under ten times. The junction shows a germline mismatch at one end, possibly a read error. The chain combines TRBV7-9 with TRBJ2-3, with 9 bases fitting TRBD1. Germline CDR1 SEHNR, CDR2 FQNEAQ (reference sequence). CDR3 length: 17 residues. The CDR3 DNA sequence: TGTGCCAGCAGCTTAGGCCAAGGACAGGGGAGCACAAATACGCAGTATTTT. It codes for CASSLGQGQGSTNTQYF.

The sample holds a few counts of this clone. V is TRBV19 and J is TRBJ1-4, with D hard to call. CDR3 length: 14 amino acids. Per germline, CDR1 LNHDA and CDR2 SQIVND (reference sequence). V was cut by 5 bases and J by 8 bases, with 15 bases left in between. DNA of the CDR3: TGTGCCAGTAGTGTTCGCCCCGACGGGGAAAAACTGTTTTTT. It yields the protein CASSVRPDGEKLFF.

The chain combines TRBV7-9 with TRBJ2-3, with TRBD2 matching over 11 bases. From germline, CDR1 is SEHNR and CDR2 FQNEAQ (reference sequence). This CDR3 has 16 amino acids. V shed 3 bases and J 2 bases; nucleotides not matched to a gene: 4. CDR3 loop: CASSFSGRAYTDTQYF. The DNA of the CDR3 is TGTGCCAGCAGCTTTAGCGGGAGGGCCTACACAGATACGCAGTATTTT. The full variable domain, rest sourced from reference TRBV7-9 and TRBJ2-3, is DTGVSQNPRHKITKRGQNVTFRCDPISEHNRLYWYRQTLGQGPEFLTYFQNEAQLEKSRLLSDRFSAERPKGSFSTLEIQRTEQGDSAMYLCASSFSGRAYTDTQYFGPGTRLTVL.

The chain carries TRBV6-5 and TRBJ2-3; 11 nucleotides match TRBD2. Per germline, CDR1 MNHEY and CDR2 SVGAGI. Losses at the gene ends were 5 bases for V and 5 bases for J; bases not matched to a gene: 6. CDR3 length: 15 residues. The CDR3 region is CASSTIAGGVDTQYF. For the CDR3, the DNA is TGTGCCAGCAGTACTATAGCGGGAGGGGTAGATACGCAGTATTTT.

The genes are TRBV7-3 and TRBJ1-2; 7 nucleotides line up with TRBD1. Trimming removed 5 bases from V and 7 bases from J; junction bases left unmatched: 10. Germline V gene data show CDR1 as SGHTA and CDR2 as FQGTGA. There are 14 residues in the CDR3. The CDR3 DNA follows: TGTGCCAGCAGCCCGCAGAAGGGGGCAGGTGGCTACACCTTC. It specifies CASSPQKGAGGYTF.

V and J are TRBV9 and TRBJ2-5, with 8 bases that match TRBD1. Germline V gene lookup returns CDR1 SGDLS and CDR2 YYNGEE. The CDR3 is made up of 15 amino acids. V trimming: 0 bases; J trimming: 0 bases; junction bases outside the gene matches: 1. CDR3 nucleotide sequence: TGTGCCAGCAGCGTAGGGACAGGGTACCAAGAGACCCAGTACTTC. Translation gives CASSVGTGYQETQYF.

The V call is TRBV7-2, the J call TRBJ2-1; TRBD1 agrees at 7 bases. J lost 6 bases, V lost 4 bases, and 12 bases had no gene match. Per germline, CDR1 SGHTA and CDR2 FQGNSA. The CDR3 consists of 16 residues. This CDR3 reads CASSSTGTARSNEQFF. For the CDR3, the DNA is TGTGCCAGCAGCTCCACCGGGACAGCGAGGAGCAATGAGCAGTTCTTC.

This clone was counted a single time. The rearrangement joins TRBV3-1 (or the pseudogene TRBV3-2) to TRBJ1-2; the match to TRBD1 covers 9 bases. The V gene end was trimmed by 6 bases and the J gene end by 3 bases; junction bases not matched to a gene: 8. The CDR3 is made up of 15 amino acids. The V gene's germline CDR1 is LGHDT and CDR2 YNNKEL (reference sequence). This CDR3 reads CASRNRGPVYYGYTF. The CDR3 nucleotides are TGTGCCAGCAGGAACAGGGGGCCGGTTTACTATGGCTACACCTTC.

This chain joins TRBV5-1 and TRBJ2-3; D is uncertain. CDR1 and CDR2 from the germline V gene are SGHRS and YFSETQ. The CDR3 runs to 12 residues. Trimming stripped 5 bases from V and 3 bases from J, with 7 bases between. The CDR3 loop is CASSSPTDTQYF. The CDR3 coding sequence is TGCGCCAGCAGTTCCCCGACAGATACGCAGTATTTT.

The chain combines TRBV19 with TRBJ2-2; D remains unclear. The CDR3 extends over 15 amino acids. V shed 3 bases and J shed 6 bases, with 14 bases lying between them. Per the germline V gene, CDR1 is LNHDA and CDR2 is SQIVND (reference sequence). CDR3 DNA sequence: TGTGCCAGTAGTATGAGACACCAAGGCGCCGGGGAGCTGTTTTTT. This sequence encodes CASSMRHQGAGELFF.

V is TRBV5-1 and J is TRBJ2-3; TRBD2 matches 9 bases. CDR3 length: 16 residues. Unmatched junction bases numbered 2, after V lost 0 bases and J lost 0 bases. Looked up from germline, CDR1 is SGHRS and CDR2 is YFSETQ. The CDR3 loop reads CASSLASGTSTDTQYF. The CDR3 DNA reads as TGCGCCAGCAGCTTGGCTAGCGGGACTAGCACAGATACGCAGTATTTT. Full variable domain (missing parts from reference TRBV5-1 and TRBJ2-3): KAGVTQTPRYLIKTRGQQVTLSCSPISGHRSVSWYQQTPGQGLQFLFEYFSETQRNKGNFPGRFSGRQFSNSRSEMNVSTLELGDSALYLCASSLASGTSTDTQYFGPGTRLTVL.

This chain joins TRBV29-1 and TRBJ1-1, with a tentative D call TRBD1 (6 bases). The V end was cut by 7 bases, the J end by 4 bases, with 13 bases between. Germline V gives CDR1 SQVTM, CDR2 ANQGSEA. This CDR3 spans 12 amino acids. CDR3 in DNA: TGCAGCGCCCAGGGAGGGGGCACTGAAGCTTTCTTT. It specifies CSAQGGGTEAFF.

This clone is a singleton in its sample. This chain links TRBV18 with TRBJ2-1, with 13 bases matching TRBD2. The germline gives CDR1 KGHSH, CDR2 LQKENI. This CDR3 has 16 residues. With V trimmed by 3 bases and J by 6 bases, 5 bases remained unmatched. The CDR3 spells CASSPRTSGSSNEQFF. Here the CDR3 DNA reads TGTGCCAGCTCACCCAGGACTAGCGGGAGCTCCAATGAGCAGTTCTTC. Using reference TRBV18 and TRBJ2-1 for the parts outside the CDR3, the full variable domain is NAGVMQNPRHLVRRRGQEARLRCSPMKGHSHVYWYRQLPEEGLKFMVYLQKENIIDESGMPKERFSAEFPKEGPSILRIQQVVRGDSAAYFCASSPRTSGSSNEQFFGPGTRLTVL.

The V gene is TRBV28, the J gene TRBJ2-1; 7 bases map to TRBD2. CDR3 length equals 15 residues. Germline CDR1 reads MDHEN; CDR2 reads SYDVKM. The junction had 12 bases not matched to a gene; V was cut back by 5 bases and J by 8 bases. The CDR3 coding sequence is TGTGCCAGCAGTAGCAGGACTAGAGTAGTCGATGAGCAGTTCTTC. Its translation: CASSSRTRVVDEQFF.

The rearrangement links TRBV27 to TRBJ2-1; 11 bases fit TRBD2. CDR3 length: 15 residues. Germline CDR1 MNHEY, CDR2 SMNVEV (reference sequence). Trimming removed 5 bases from V and 14 bases from J; junction bases left unmatched: 14. For the CDR3, the DNA is TGTGCCAGCAGTCCCCTAACTAGCGGGGGTCTCCCGGAGTTCTTC. It codes for CASSPLTSGGLPEFF.

The V gene is TRBV7-9, the J gene TRBJ1-3; TRBD1 might be the D (5 bases). CDR1 and CDR2 (germline): SEHNR, FQNEAQ (reference sequence). Trimming took off 8 bases at V and 0 bases at J, with 14 bases between the two ends. The CDR3 runs 15 residues. The CDR3 loop is CASLSPGFSGNTIYF. The DNA for the CDR3 is TGTGCCAGCCTCAGTCCAGGGTTCTCTGGAAACACCATATATTTT.

The chain employs TRBV12-3 or TRBV12-4 and TRBJ1-1, with a possible D match to TRBD1 (6 bases). The length of the CDR3 is 13 residues. V lost 5 bases, J lost 7 bases, and 14 bases lay in between. The CDR3 loop is CASSRQEGGEAFF. Written as DNA, the CDR3 is TGTGCCAGCAGTAGACAGGAAGGGGGTGAAGCTTTCTTT.

This rearrangement joins TRBV19 to TRBJ1-2, with D uncertain. Germline CDR1 LNHDA, CDR2 SQIVND (reference sequence). The CDR3 has 15 amino acids. V gave up 3 bases and J gave up 2 bases, with 13 bases separating them. This CDR3 is CASSMVIGKNYGYTF. CDR3 DNA: TGTGCCAGTAGTATGGTCATCGGGAAGAACTATGGCTACACCTTC.

The chain couples TRBV29-1 to TRBJ2-7; 8 positions agree with TRBD1. The germline gives CDR1 SQVTM, CDR2 ANQGSEA. Trimming took 0 bases from V and 2 from J; bases not matched to a gene: 6. The CDR3 runs to 15 residues. The CDR3 here is CSVEENRGNPYEQYF. DNA for the CDR3: TGCAGCGTTGAAGAAAACAGGGGGAATCCCTACGAGCAGTACTTC.

This clone was detected a few times. The chain has TRBV20-1 and TRBJ2-5; maybe TRBD1 (6 bases). Germline V lookup: CDR1 DFQATT, CDR2 SNEGSKA (reference sequence). The V gene lost 6 bases and the J gene lost 5 bases, with 10 bases spanning the gap. CDR3 size: 11 residues. Here the CDR3 DNA reads TGCAGTGCCCCAGGGGCGGAGACCCAGTACTTC. Translated, it gives CSAPGAETQYF.

The chain joins TRBV4-1 to TRBJ2-7; TRBD1 agrees at 11 bases. CDR1 and CDR2 (germline): MGHRA, YSYEKL. This CDR3 is built from 17 residues. J gave up 4 bases and V 4 bases, and 12 bases lay outside the gene matches. The CDR3: CASSPQGWTGGKYEQYF. DNA of the CDR3: TGCGCCAGCAGCCCCCAAGGTTGGACAGGGGGCAAATACGAGCAGTACTTC.

This rearrangement joins TRBV28 to TRBJ1-1; D remains ambiguous. The CDR3 loop spans 12 amino acids. Germline CDR1 MDHEN, CDR2 SYDVKM. Between the trimmed V and J ends, which lost 7 bases and 0 bases, there was a span of 6 bases. The CDR3 loop reads CASTSVNTEAFF. CDR3 nucleotide sequence: TGTGCCAGCACCAGTGTGAACACTGAAGCTTTCTTT.

This chain uses TRBV5-1 with TRBJ1-3; D is unresolved. V was cut by 4 bases and J by 5 bases, with 13 bases left in between. The CDR3 spans 14 residues. Germline V lookup: CDR1 SGHRS, CDR2 YFSETQ. CDR3 protein: CASSRGIDRNTIYF. The CDR3 nucleotides read TGCGCCAGCAGCCGAGGGATCGATCGAAACACCATATATTTT.

This clone was detected only once. The chain has TRBV25-1 and TRBJ2-2; D remains ambiguous. This CDR3 region has 14 residues. The V end was cut by 0 bases, the J end by 2 bases, with 4 bases between. From germline, CDR1 is MGHDK and CDR2 SYGVNS. The CDR3: CASSEYSNTGELFF. In DNA form, the CDR3 reads TGTGCCAGCAGTGAATACAGTAACACCGGGGAGCTGTTTTTT.

V usage is TRBV14 and J usage is TRBJ2-2, with 9 bases fitting TRBD1. This CDR3 comprises 16 residues. V was clipped by 1 base and J by 9 bases; unmatched bases: 9. Germline V gives CDR1 SGHDN, CDR2 FVKESK. The DNA of the CDR3 is TGTGCCAGCAGCCAAGGATTGACAGGGGGGGTCCGGGAGCTGTTTTTT. Its protein is CASSQGLTGGVRELFF. The entire variable domain, with the rest obtained from reference TRBV14 and TRBJ2-2, is as follows: EAGVTQFPSHSVIEKGQTVTLRCDPISGHDNLYWYRRVMGKEIKFLLHFVKESKQDESGMPNNRFLAERTGGTYSTLKVQPAELEDSGVYFCASSQGLTGGVRELFFGEGSRLTVL.